This T cell receptor (beta chain) emerged from a study of cytomegalovirus exposure and HLA in healthy donors. Study observations and caveats: Follow-up analysis seemed to connect common viral pathogens with several of the most significant clusters identified. Cytomegalovirus status was reportedly diagnosed by the classifier with high specificity and sensitivity. Apart from CMV serostatus, no immune exposure information was available.

CDR3 length equals 13 residues. V lost 4 bases, J lost 6 bases, and 13 bases lay in between. The V gene's germline CDR1 is SNHLY and CDR2 FYNNEI. About this clone: The target antigen is unknown.

This PCR relied on a set of 60 Vbeta primers and 13 Jbeta primers. Profiled with immunoSEQ multiplex PCR; TCRdb holds only in-frame clones, not every one. The sample includes some 90,000 clones, around 68% of them seen just once. This TCR was sampled from a middle-aged man in good health and CMV-seronegative. V and J are TRBV2 and TRBJ2-7; D is unclear. The sequencing sample was made of PBMCs. DNA for the CDR3: TGTGCCAGCAGTGGTAACACGAGAGGCGAGCAGTACTTC. Translation: CASSGNTRGEQYF.